This is a list of T cell receptor beta chains from one sample in a study of cytomegalovirus exposure and HLA in healthy donors. Sequencing used immunoSEQ multiplex PCR; TCRdb keeps in-frame clones, though not all of them. The table includes about 350,000 clones, around 90% detected once. Sequenced material: PBMCs. These receptors all stem from a woman in her 30s in good health and CMV-seropositive. CDR3s include the opening cysteine and the closing phenylalanine or tryptophan. Fields, in order: D gene, clone size, J gene, CDR3 length, V gene, CDR3 DNA, CDR3 protein. The D gene is left open where the match is weak. Some rows mark clone size as missing; the rest say once, few, many or name a class of expanded clone.

D: -; size: -; J: TRBJ2-2; length: 16; V: TRBV27; DNA: TGTGCCAGCAGTTTATTGGGGGGCGCGGACACCGGGGAGCTGTTTTTT; CDR3: CASSLLGGADTGELFF
D: TRBD1; size: once; J: TRBJ1-3; length: 12; V: TRBV30; DNA: TGTGCCTGGCAACAGGGGGGAAACACCATATATTTT; CDR3: CAWQQGGNTIYF
D: -; size: -; J: TRBJ1-2; length: 14; V: TRBV5-1; DNA: TGCGCCAGCAGCTTGGAAGGTTCTAGCGGGGGCTACACCTTC; CDR3: CASSLEGSSGGYTF
D: -; size: once; J: TRBJ2-7; length: 22; V: TRBV4-3; DNA: TGCGCCAGCAGCCAAGATCGGGGACTTCCGGGAGTGATGGCGGGGCCACATTACGAGCAGTACTTC; CDR3: CASSQDRGLPGVMAGPHYEQYF
D: TRBD1; size: once; J: TRBJ2-5; length: 14; V: TRBV27; DNA: TGTGCCAGCAGCCTACAGGGGGCGAGGGAGACCCAGTACTTC; CDR3: CASSLQGARETQYF
D: -; size: few; J: TRBJ2-1; length: 13; V: TRBV7-6; DNA: TGTGCCAGCAGCTTTAGCCCTTACAATGAGCAGTTCTTC; CDR3: CASSFSPYNEQFF
D: -; size: -; J: TRBJ2-7; length: 12; V: TRBV19; DNA: TGTGCCAGTAGTGCAGGCAGGGCCGAGCAGTACTTC; CDR3: CASSAGRAEQYF
D: -; size: -; J: TRBJ1-6; length: 18; V: TRBV4-1; DNA: TGCGCCAGCAGCCAAGACCCCCGCCGAGCCCAGGGAGGTTCACCCCTCCACTTT; CDR3: CASSQDPRRAQGGSPLHF
D: TRBD1; size: -; J: TRBJ2-7; length: 14; V: TRBV2; DNA: TGTGCCAGCAGTGGACAGGGCAGCTCCTACGAGCAGTACTTC; CDR3: CASSGQGSSYEQYF
D: TRBD2; size: -; J: TRBJ2-1; length: 13; V: TRBV5-6; DNA: TGTGCCAGTATACTAGCGGGGGGGCCTGAGCAGTTCTTC; CDR3: CASILAGGPEQFF
D: -; size: -; J: TRBJ1-5; length: 17; V: TRBV27; DNA: TGTGCCAGCAGTTTATTCCCACCGGGGGCAAGTGAACAGCCCCAGCATTTT; CDR3: CASSLFPPGASEQPQHF
D: -; size: -; J: TRBJ1-5; length: 15; V: TRBV27; DNA: TGTGCCAGCAGTTTCAGGGGCGACAGCAATCAGCCCCAGCATTTT; CDR3: CASSFRGDSNQPQHF
D: -; size: -; J: TRBJ2-5; length: 13; V: TRBV7-3; DNA: TGTGCCAGCAGCCCTCGTAGGGAAGAGACCCAGTACTTC; CDR3: CASSPRREETQYF
D: TRBD1; size: -; J: TRBJ1-1; length: 12; V: TRBV29-1; DNA: TGCAGCGTAAGGGACAGGGGTCCTGAAGCTTTCTTT; CDR3: CSVRDRGPEAFF
D: -; size: -; J: TRBJ2-2; length: 16; V: TRBV4-3; DNA: TGCGCCAGCAGCCAAGTCGGGGGGACAGGCACCGGGGAGCTGTTTTTT; CDR3: CASSQVGGTGTGELFF
D: -; size: -; J: TRBJ2-6; length: 18; V: TRBV5-1; DNA: TGCGCCAGCAGACCCGGAGGGGTTGGGGCGTCTGGGGCCAACGTCCTGACTTTC; CDR3: CASRPGGVGASGANVLTF
D: TRBD1; size: few; J: TRBJ1-5; length: 15; V: TRBV19; DNA: TGTGCCAGTAGTATAGTCGGGACAGGGGATCAGCCCCAGCATTTT; CDR3: CASSIVGTGDQPQHF
D: -; size: -; J: TRBJ2-1; length: 13; V: TRBV6-5; DNA: TGTGCCAGCAGCCTAAGCTCCTACAATGAGCAGTTCTTC; CDR3: CASSLSSYNEQFF
D: -; size: -; J: TRBJ2-4; length: 13; V: TRBV7-9; DNA: TGTGCCAGTGCCACGGTAGCCAAAAACATTCAGTACTTC; CDR3: CASATVAKNIQYF
D: -; size: few; J: TRBJ2-5; length: 15; V: TRBV7-9; DNA: TGTGCCAGCAGCTTAATGGACCTGCCCCCAGAGACCCAGTACTTC; CDR3: CASSLMDLPPETQYF
D: TRBD1; size: -; J: TRBJ2-4; length: 17; V: TRBV27; DNA: TGTGCCAGCAGTGACTTAGCCACAGGGGGCAACAAAAACATTCAGTACTTC; CDR3: CASSDLATGGNKNIQYF
D: -; size: -; J: TRBJ2-1; length: 12; V: TRBV11-1; DNA: TGTGCCAGCAGCCGCGCAGGGGATGAGCAGTTCTTC; CDR3: CASSRAGDEQFF
D: -; size: -; J: TRBJ2-2; length: 13; V: TRBV7-2; DNA: TGTGCCAGCCGCGCAGCTGCACCCGGGGAGCTGTTTTTT; CDR3: CASRAAAPGELFF
D: -; size: -; J: TRBJ2-1; length: 14; V: TRBV30; DNA: TGTGCCGGCGAACGCAACAGGGAGGGCAATGAGCAGTTCTTC; CDR3: CAGERNREGNEQFF
D: TRBD1; size: -; J: TRBJ1-5; length: 15; V: TRBV5-6; DNA: TGTGCCAGCAGCTTGTACAGGGGGGCGGATCAGCCCCAGCATTTT; CDR3: CASSLYRGADQPQHF
D: TRBD2; size: -; J: TRBJ2-1; length: 12; V: TRBV11-1; DNA: TGTGCCAGCAGCCTTAGCGGGATTGAGCAGTTCTTC; CDR3: CASSLSGIEQFF
D: -; size: once; J: TRBJ2-2; length: 12; V: TRBV18; DNA: TGTGCCAGCTCACCGTCTTCCGGGGAGCTGTTTTTT; CDR3: CASSPSSGELFF
D: -; size: once; J: TRBJ2-4; length: 15; V: TRBV7-2; DNA: TGTGCCAGCAGCTTCAAGGGAGGCGGGCCAAACATTCAGTACTTC; CDR3: CASSFKGGGPNIQYF
D: -; size: -; J: TRBJ1-3; length: 14; V: TRBV14; DNA: TGTGCCAGCAGCCAAGGACAGCCTGGAAACACCATATATTTT; CDR3: CASSQGQPGNTIYF
D: TRBD1; size: -; J: TRBJ2-2; length: 14; V: TRBV19; DNA: TGTGCCAGTAGAGAGGACAGGGGGACCGGGGAGCTGTTTTTT; CDR3: CASREDRGTGELFF
D: -; size: -; J: TRBJ2-5; length: 13; V: TRBV30; DNA: TGTGCCTGGAGTGTAGGGCCGGAGGAGACCCAGTACTTC; CDR3: CAWSVGPEETQYF
D: -; size: -; J: TRBJ2-5; length: 14; V: TRBV7-2; DNA: TGTGCCAGCAGCTCCTGGACTATCCAAGAGACCCAGTACTTC; CDR3: CASSSWTIQETQYF
D: -; size: -; J: TRBJ1-1; length: 13; V: TRBV6-6; DNA: TGTGCCAGCAGGGACAGTTTGAACACTGAAGCTTTCTTT; CDR3: CASRDSLNTEAFF
D: -; size: -; J: TRBJ1-1; length: 14; V: TRBV15; DNA: TGTGCCACCAGCAGCGTAGACAGCTACACTGAAGCTTTCTTT; CDR3: CATSSVDSYTEAFF
D: -; size: few; J: TRBJ1-1; length: 13; V: TRBV19; DNA: TGTGCCAGTAGTGCAGACCTCGGAACTGAAGCTTTCTTT; CDR3: CASSADLGTEAFF
D: -; size: few; J: TRBJ1-1; length: 12; V: TRBV29-1; DNA: TGCAGCTCGGGAGGGATGAACACTGAAGCTTTCTTT; CDR3: CSSGGMNTEAFF
D: -; size: -; J: TRBJ1-5; length: 13; V: TRBV7-2; DNA: TGTGCCAGCAGCTTCGGCAGTTATCAGCCCCAGCATTTT; CDR3: CASSFGSYQPQHF
D: TRBD2; size: -; J: TRBJ2-1; length: 17; V: TRBV11-3; DNA: TGTGCCAGCAGCTTAGATCGTGGACTAGCGGGTCAGAATGAGCAGTTCTTC; CDR3: CASSLDRGLAGQNEQFF
D: -; size: -; J: TRBJ2-6; length: 15; V: TRBV27; DNA: TGTGCCAGCAGTCCCCGGACATCTGGGGCCAACGTCCTGACTTTC; CDR3: CASSPRTSGANVLTF
D: -; size: -; J: TRBJ1-5; length: 14; V: TRBV6-1; DNA: TGTGCCAGCAGTGAAGCGATAGGGAAACAGCCCCAGCATTTT; CDR3: CASSEAIGKQPQHF
D: TRBD1; size: few; J: TRBJ2-7; length: 16; V: TRBV11-2; DNA: TGTGCCAGCAGCGAATACAGGGGACCTAGCTCCTACGAGCAGTACTTC; CDR3: CASSEYRGPSSYEQYF
D: -; size: -; J: TRBJ1-2; length: 14; V: TRBV7-9; DNA: TGTGCCAGCAGCTTAGACTGGCCAGCCCAGGGCTACACCTTC; CDR3: CASSLDWPAQGYTF
D: -; size: many; J: TRBJ2-7; length: 15; V: TRBV27; DNA: TGTGCCAGCAGTCCAAGCCGGGACTTCTCCTACGAGCAGTACTTC; CDR3: CASSPSRDFSYEQYF
D: -; size: -; J: TRBJ2-7; length: 14; V: TRBV28; DNA: TGTGCCAGCAGTTTATGGAGCAGATACTACGAGCAGTACTTC; CDR3: CASSLWSRYYEQYF
D: -; size: -; J: TRBJ1-2; length: 15; V: TRBV27; DNA: TGTGCCAGCAGTATGACAGGCCGAGTGGTCTATGGCTACACCTTC; CDR3: CASSMTGRVVYGYTF
D: TRBD1; size: -; J: TRBJ1-4; length: 15; V: TRBV9; DNA: TGTGCCAGCAGCGTAGCGGGACAGTCTAATGAAAAACTGTTTTTT; CDR3: CASSVAGQSNEKLFF
D: -; size: -; J: TRBJ2-1; length: 13; V: TRBV2; DNA: TGTGCCAGCAGCGATGGTCGAAGGAATGAGCAGTTCTTC; CDR3: CASSDGRRNEQFF
D: -; size: few; J: TRBJ1-1; length: 15; V: TRBV29-1; DNA: TGCAGCGTTGTCCTATCTAGCGCTATGAACACTGAAGCTTTCTTT; CDR3: CSVVLSSAMNTEAFF
D: -; size: -; J: TRBJ2-3; length: 14; V: TRBV9; DNA: TGTGCCAGCAGCGTAGGAGTGGGGACAGATACGCAGTATTTT; CDR3: CASSVGVGTDTQYF
D: TRBD1; size: -; J: TRBJ2-2; length: 16; V: TRBV19; DNA: TGTGCCAGTAGTATAGGGACAGGTTCGAACACCGGGGAGCTGTTTTTT; CDR3: CASSIGTGSNTGELFF
D: -; size: -; J: TRBJ2-3; length: 15; V: TRBV7-9; DNA: TGTGCCAGCAGCTTAGGGAGGATCCCCACAGATACGCAGTATTTT; CDR3: CASSLGRIPTDTQYF
D: -; size: -; J: TRBJ2-7; length: 15; V: TRBV18; DNA: TGTGCCAGCTCACCGGGGGGTCACGGATCCTACGAGCAGTACTTC; CDR3: CASSPGGHGSYEQYF
D: -; size: -; J: TRBJ2-5; length: 15; V: TRBV5-8; DNA: TGTGCCAGCAGCTTGGCTCGGACAAGTTTTGAGACCCAGTACTTC; CDR3: CASSLARTSFETQYF
D: -; size: -; J: TRBJ2-5; length: 15; V: TRBV28; DNA: TGTGCCAGCAGTTTATTGGGGGTTACAAGGGAGACCCAGTACTTC; CDR3: CASSLLGVTRETQYF
D: TRBD2; size: -; J: TRBJ2-2; length: 18; V: TRBV27; DNA: TGTGCCAGCAGTTCCCGACTAGCGGGAGGATTGAACACCGGGGAGCTGTTTTTT; CDR3: CASSSRLAGGLNTGELFF
D: -; size: -; J: TRBJ2-6; length: 15; V: TRBV11-1; DNA: TGTGCCAGCAGCTTACTGATTCAGGGGGCCAACGTCCTGACTTTC; CDR3: CASSLLIQGANVLTF
D: TRBD1; size: -; J: TRBJ2-1; length: 16; V: TRBV7-8; DNA: TGTGCCAGCAGCTCCCCCGGGACAGGGTCCTACAATGAGCAGTTCTTC; CDR3: CASSSPGTGSYNEQFF